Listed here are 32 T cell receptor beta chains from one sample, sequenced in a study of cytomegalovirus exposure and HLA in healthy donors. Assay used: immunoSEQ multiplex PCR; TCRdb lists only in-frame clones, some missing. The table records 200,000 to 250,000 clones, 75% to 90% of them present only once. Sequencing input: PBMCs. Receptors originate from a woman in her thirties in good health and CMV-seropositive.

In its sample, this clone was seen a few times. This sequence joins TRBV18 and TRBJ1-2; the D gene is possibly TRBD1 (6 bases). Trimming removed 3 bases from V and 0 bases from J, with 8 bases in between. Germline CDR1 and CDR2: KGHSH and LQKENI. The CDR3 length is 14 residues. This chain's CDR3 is CASSPRQANYGYTF. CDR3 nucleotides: TGTGCCAGCTCACCCCGACAGGCTAACTATGGCTACACCTTC. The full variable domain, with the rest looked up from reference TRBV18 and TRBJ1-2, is NAGVMQNPRHLVRRRGQEARLRCSPMKGHSHVYWYRQLPEEGLKFMVYLQKENIIDESGMPKERFSAEFPKEGPSILRIQQVVRGDSAAYFCASSPRQANYGYTFGSGTRLTVV.

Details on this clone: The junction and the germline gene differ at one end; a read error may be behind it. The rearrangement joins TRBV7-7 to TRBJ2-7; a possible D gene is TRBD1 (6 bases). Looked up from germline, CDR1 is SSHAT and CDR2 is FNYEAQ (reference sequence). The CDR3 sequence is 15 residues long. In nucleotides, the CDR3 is TGTGCTAGCAGCCTGGCAGCAGGGGCCTTCTACGAGCAGTACTTC. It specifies CASSLAAGAFYEQYF.

The CDR3 loop is CASSPREEYQETQYF. The CDR3 DNA sequence: TGTGCCAGCAGCCCCCGGGAGGAATACCAAGAGACCCAGTACTTC. V gene TRBV14 combines with J gene TRBJ2-5; 7 bases match TRBD2. Looked up from germline, CDR1 is SGHDN and CDR2 is FVKESK. The ends lost 4 bases at V and 0 bases at J; junction bases unmatched: 5. CDR3 length: 15 residues.

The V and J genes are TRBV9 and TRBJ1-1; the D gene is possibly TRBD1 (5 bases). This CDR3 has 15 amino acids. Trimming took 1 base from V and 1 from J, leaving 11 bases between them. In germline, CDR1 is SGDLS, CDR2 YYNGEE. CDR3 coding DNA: TGTGCCAGCAGCGTAATCACAGGATCGAACACTGAAGCTTTCTTT. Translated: CASSVITGSNTEAFF.

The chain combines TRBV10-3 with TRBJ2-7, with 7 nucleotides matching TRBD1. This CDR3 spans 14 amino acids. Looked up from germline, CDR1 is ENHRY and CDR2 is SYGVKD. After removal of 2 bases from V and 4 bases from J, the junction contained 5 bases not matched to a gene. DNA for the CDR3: TGTGCCATCAGTGAGGAGGGACAGTATTACGAGCAGTACTTC. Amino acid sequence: CAISEEGQYYEQYF.

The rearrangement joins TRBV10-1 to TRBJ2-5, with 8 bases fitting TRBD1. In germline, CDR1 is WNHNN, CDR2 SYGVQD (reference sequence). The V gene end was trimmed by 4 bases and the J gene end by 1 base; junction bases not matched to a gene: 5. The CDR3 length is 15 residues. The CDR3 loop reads CASSALTGGQETQYF. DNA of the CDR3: TGCGCCAGCAGTGCGCTAACAGGGGGCCAAGAGACCCAGTACTTC.

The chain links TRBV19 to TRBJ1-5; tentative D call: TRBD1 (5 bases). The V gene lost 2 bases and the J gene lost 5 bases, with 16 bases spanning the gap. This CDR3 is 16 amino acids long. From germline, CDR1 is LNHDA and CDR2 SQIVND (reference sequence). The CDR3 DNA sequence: TGTGCCAGTAGTATAATCCCCAGGGTAGACCATCAGCCCCAGCATTTT. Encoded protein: CASSIIPRVDHQPQHF.

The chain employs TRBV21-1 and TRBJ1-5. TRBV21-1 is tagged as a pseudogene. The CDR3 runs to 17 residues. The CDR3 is CASSKVPDFYSNQPQHF. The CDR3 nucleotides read TGTGCCAGCAGCAAAGTACCAGACTTCTATAGCAATCAGCCCCAGCATTTT.

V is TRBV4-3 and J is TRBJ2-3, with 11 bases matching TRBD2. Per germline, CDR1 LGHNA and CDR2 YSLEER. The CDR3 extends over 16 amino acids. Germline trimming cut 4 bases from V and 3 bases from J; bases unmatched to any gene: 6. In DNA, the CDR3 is TGCGCCAGCAGCCCTAAAACTAGCGGGAGAACAGATACGCAGTATTTT. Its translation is CASSPKTSGRTDTQYF.

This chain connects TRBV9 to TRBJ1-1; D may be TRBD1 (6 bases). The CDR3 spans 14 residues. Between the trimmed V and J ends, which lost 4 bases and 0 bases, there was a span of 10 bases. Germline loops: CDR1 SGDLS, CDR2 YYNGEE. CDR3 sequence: CASSSGTLNTEAFF. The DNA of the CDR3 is TGTGCCAGCAGCTCCGGGACACTGAACACTGAAGCTTTCTTT.

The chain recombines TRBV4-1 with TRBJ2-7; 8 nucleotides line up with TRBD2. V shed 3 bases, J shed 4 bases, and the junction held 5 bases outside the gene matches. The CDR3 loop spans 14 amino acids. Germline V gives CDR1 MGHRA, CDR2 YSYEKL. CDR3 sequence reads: CASSQAGTRYEQYF. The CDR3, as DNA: TGCGCCAGCAGCCAGGCCGGGACTAGATACGAGCAGTACTTC.

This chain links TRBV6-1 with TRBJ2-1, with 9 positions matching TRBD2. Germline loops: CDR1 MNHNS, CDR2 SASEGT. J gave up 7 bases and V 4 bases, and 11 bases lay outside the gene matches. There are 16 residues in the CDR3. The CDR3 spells CASSGGSGSSYNEQFF. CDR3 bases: TGTGCCAGCAGTGGGGGTAGCGGGAGTTCATATAATGAGCAGTTCTTC.

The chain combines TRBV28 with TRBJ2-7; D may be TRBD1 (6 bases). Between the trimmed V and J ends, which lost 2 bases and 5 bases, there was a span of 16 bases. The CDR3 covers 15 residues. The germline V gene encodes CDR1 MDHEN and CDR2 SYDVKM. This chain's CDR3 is CASSLSRGSRNEQYF. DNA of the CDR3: TGTGCCAGCAGTTTAAGCAGGGGCTCAAGGAACGAGCAGTACTTC.

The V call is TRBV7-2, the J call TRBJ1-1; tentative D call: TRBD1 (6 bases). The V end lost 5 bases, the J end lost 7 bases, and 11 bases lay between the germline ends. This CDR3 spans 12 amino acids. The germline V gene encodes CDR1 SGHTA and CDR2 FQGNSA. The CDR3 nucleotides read TGTGCCAGCAGCCTCAACAGGGTTGAAGCTTTCTTT. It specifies CASSLNRVEAFF. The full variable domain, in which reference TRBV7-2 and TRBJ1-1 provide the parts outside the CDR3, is GAGVSQSPSNKVTEKGKDVELRCDPISGHTALYWYRQSLGQGLEFLIYFQGNSAPDKSGLPSDRFSAERTGGSVSTLTIQRTQQEDSAVYLCASSLNRVEAFFGQGTRLTVV.

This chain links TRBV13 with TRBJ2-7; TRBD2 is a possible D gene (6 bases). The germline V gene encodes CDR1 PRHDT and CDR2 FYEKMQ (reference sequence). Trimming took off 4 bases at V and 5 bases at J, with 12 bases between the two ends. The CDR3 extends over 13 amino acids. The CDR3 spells CASSSLWGDEQYF. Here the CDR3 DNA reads TGTGCCAGCAGCTCCCTTTGGGGGGACGAGCAGTACTTC.

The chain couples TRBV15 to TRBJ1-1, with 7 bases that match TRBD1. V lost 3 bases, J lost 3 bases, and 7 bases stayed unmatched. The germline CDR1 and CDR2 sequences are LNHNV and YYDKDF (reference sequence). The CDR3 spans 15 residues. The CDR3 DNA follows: TGTGCCACCAGCAGGGGGAACAGGGGAGACACTGAAGCTTTCTTT. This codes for CATSRGNRGDTEAFF.

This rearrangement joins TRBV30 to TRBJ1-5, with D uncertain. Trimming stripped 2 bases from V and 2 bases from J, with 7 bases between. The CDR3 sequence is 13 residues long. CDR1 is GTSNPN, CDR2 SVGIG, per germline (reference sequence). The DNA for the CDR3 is TGTGCCTGGAGTAACCTGGGCAATCAGCCCCAGCATTTT. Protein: CAWSNLGNQPQHF.

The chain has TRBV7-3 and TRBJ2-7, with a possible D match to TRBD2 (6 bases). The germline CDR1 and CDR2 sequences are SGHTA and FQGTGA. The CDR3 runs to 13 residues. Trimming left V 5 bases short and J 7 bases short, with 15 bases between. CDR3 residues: CASSLGIAEEQYF. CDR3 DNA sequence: TGTGCCAGCAGCCTAGGAATAGCGGAGGAGCAGTACTTC.

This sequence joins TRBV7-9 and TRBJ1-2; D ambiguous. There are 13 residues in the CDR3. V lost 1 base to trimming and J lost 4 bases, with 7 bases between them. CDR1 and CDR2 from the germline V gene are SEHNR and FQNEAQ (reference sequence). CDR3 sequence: CASSLGVSYGYTF. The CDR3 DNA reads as TGTGCCAGCAGCTTAGGGGTTTCCTATGGCTACACCTTC.

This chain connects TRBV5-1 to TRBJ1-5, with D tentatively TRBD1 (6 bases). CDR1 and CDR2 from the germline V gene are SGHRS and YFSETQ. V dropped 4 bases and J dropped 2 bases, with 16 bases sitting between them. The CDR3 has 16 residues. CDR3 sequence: CASSPQGNSGNQPQHF. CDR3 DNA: TGCGCCAGCAGCCCACAGGGTAATTCTGGCAATCAGCCCCAGCATTTT.

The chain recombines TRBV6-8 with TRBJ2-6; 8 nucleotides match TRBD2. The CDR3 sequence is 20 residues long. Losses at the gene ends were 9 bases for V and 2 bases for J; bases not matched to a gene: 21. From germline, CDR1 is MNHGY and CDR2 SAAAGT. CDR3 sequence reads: CASPWFSLTKRGPGANVLTF. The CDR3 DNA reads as TGTGCCAGTCCCTGGTTTAGTCTTACAAAGCGGGGGCCTGGGGCCAACGTCCTGACTTTC.

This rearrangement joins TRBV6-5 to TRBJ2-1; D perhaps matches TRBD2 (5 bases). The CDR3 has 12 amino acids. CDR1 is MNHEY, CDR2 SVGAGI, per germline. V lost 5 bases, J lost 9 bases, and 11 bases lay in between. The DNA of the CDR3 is TGTGCCAGCAGTCGACTCGGACTTGAGCAGTTCTTC. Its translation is CASSRLGLEQFF.

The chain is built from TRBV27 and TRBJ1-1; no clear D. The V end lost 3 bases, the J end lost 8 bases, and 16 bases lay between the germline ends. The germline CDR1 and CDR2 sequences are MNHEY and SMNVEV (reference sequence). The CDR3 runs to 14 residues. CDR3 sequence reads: CASSFRAADGEAFF. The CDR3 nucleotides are TGTGCCAGCAGTTTTCGGGCCGCGGATGGCGAAGCTTTCTTT.

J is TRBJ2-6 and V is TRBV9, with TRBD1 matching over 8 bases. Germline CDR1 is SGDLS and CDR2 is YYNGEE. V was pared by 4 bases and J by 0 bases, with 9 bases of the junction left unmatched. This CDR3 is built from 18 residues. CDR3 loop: CASSTSGTGDSGANVLTF. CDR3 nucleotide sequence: TGTGCCAGCAGCACCTCCGGGACAGGCGACTCTGGGGCCAACGTCCTGACTTTC.

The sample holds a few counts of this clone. The CDR3 loop reads CASSDWLPNQPQHF. As DNA, the CDR3 is TGTGCCAGCAGTGATTGGCTACCTAATCAGCCCCAGCATTTT. This sequence joins TRBV6-1 and TRBJ1-5; D unresolved. V lost 3 bases and J lost 4, with 10 bases in between. Germline V lookup: CDR1 MNHNS, CDR2 SASEGT. The CDR3 contains 14 residues.

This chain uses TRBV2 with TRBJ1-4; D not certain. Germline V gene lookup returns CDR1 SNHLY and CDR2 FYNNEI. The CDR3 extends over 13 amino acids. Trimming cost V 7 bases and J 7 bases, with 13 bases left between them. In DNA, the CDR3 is TGTGCCAGCACCCCGACTGAGGGTGAAAAACTGTTTTTT. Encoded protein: CASTPTEGEKLFF.

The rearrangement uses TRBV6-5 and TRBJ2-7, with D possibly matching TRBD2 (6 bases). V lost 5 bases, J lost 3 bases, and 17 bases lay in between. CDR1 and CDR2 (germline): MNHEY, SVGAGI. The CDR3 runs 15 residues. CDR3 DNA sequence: TGTGCCAGCAGTCCATCTAGGGAGGCCAGCTACGAGCAGTACTTC. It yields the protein CASSPSREASYEQYF.

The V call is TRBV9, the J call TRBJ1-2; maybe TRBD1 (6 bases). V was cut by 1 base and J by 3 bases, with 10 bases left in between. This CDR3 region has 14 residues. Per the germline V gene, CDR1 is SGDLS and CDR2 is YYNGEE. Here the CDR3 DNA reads TGTGCCAGCAGCGTAATGGGGGGCTACTATGGCTACACCTTC. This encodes CASSVMGGYYGYTF.

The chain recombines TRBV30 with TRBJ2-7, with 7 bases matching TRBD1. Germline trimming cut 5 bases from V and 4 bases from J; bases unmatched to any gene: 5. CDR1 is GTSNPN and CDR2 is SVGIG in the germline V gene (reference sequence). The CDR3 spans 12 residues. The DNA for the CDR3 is TGTGCCTGGGAACCACAGGGGTACGAGCAGTACTTC. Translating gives CAWEPQGYEQYF. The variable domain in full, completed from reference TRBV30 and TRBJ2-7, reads SQTIHQWPATLVQPVGSPLSLECTVEGTSNPNLYWYRQAAGRGLQLLFYSVGIGQISSEVPQNLSASRPQDRQFILSSKKLLLSDSGFYLCAWEPQGYEQYFGPGTRLTVT.

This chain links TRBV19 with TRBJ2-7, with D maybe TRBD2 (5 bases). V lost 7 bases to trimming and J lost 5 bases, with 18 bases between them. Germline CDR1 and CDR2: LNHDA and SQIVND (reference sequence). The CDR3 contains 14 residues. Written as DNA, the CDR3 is TGTGCCAGTAAGAGTAGCGCCGCCGGGGACGAGCAGTACTTC. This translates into CASKSSAAGDEQYF.

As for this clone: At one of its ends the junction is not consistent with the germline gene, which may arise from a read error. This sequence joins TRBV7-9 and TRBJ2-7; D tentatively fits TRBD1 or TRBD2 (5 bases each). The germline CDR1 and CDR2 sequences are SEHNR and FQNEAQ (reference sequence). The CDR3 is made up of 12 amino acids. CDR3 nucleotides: TGTGCCAGCAGCTTGGGTCTCGGGACGTGGGACTTC. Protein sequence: CASSLGLGTWDF.

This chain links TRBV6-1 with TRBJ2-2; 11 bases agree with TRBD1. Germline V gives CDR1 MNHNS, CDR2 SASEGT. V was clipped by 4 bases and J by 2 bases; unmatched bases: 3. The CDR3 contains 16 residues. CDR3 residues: CASSGGQGVNTGELFF. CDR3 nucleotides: TGTGCCAGCAGTGGGGGACAGGGGGTAAACACCGGGGAGCTGTTTTTT.